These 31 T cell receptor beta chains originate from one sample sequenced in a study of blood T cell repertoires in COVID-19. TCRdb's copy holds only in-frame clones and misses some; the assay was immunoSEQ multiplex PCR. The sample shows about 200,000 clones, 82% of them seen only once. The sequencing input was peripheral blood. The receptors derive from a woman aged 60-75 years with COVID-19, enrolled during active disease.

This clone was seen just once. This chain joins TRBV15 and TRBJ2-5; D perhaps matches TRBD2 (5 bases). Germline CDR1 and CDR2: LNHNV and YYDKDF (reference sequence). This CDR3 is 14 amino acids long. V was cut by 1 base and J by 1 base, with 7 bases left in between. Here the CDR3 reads CATSRGGIQETQYF. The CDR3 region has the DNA TGTGCCACCAGCAGAGGAGGGATCCAAGAGACCCAGTACTTC. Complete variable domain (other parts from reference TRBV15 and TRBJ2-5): DAMVIQNPRYQVTQFGKPVTLSCSQTLNHNVMYWYQQKSSQAPKLLFHYYDKDFNNEADTPDNFQSRRPNTSFCFLDIRSPGLGDTAMYLCATSRGGIQETQYFGPGTRLLVL.

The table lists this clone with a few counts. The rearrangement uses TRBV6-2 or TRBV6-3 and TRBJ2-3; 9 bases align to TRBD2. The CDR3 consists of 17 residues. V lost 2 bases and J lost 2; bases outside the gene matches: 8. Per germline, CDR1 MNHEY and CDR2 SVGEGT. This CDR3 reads CASSYGGSSGNTDTQYF. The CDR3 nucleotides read TGTGCCAGCAGTTACGGGGGTTCTAGCGGGAACACAGATACGCAGTATTTT.

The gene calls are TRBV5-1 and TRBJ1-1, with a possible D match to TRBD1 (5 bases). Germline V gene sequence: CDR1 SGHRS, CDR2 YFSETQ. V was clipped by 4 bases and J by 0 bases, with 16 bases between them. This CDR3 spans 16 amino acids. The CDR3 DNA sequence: TGCGCCAGCAGCCTCCAGGGCGCGCCCCTGAACACTGAAGCTTTCTTT. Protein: CASSLQGAPLNTEAFF.

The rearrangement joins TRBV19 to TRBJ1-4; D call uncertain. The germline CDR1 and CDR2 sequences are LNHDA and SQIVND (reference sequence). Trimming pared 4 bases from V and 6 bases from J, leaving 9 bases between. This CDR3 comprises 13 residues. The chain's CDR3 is CASSRQKDEKLFF. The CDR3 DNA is TGTGCCAGTAGTAGGCAGAAAGATGAAAAACTGTTTTTT.

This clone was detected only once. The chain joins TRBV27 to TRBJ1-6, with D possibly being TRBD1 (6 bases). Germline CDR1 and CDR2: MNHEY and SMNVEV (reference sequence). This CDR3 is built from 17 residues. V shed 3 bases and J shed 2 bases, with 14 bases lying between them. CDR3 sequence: CASSFQTGRAYNSPLHF. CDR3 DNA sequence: TGTGCCAGCAGTTTTCAAACAGGGCGTGCCTATAATTCACCCCTCCACTTT.

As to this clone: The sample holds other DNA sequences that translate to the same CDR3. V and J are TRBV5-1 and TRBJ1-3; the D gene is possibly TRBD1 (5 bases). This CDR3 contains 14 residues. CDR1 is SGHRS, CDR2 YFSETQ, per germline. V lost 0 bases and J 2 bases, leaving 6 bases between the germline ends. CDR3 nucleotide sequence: TGCGCCAGCAGCTTGGGACAGACTGGAAACACCATATATTTT. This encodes CASSLGQTGNTIYF.

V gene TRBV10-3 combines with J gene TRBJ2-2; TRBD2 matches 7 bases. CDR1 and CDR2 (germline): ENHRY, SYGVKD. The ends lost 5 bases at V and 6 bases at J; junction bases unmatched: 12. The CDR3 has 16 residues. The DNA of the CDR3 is TGTGCCATCAGTCGGATGGGGGGAGGGGTAGCCGGGGAGCTGTTTTTT. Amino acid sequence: CAISRMGGGVAGELFF.

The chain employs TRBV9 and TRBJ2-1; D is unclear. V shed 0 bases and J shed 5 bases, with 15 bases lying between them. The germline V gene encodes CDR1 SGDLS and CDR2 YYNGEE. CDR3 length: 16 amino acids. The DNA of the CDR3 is TGTGCCAGCAGCGTAGGTTTTGGGCGATTAAACAATGAGCAGTTCTTC. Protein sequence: CASSVGFGRLNNEQFF.

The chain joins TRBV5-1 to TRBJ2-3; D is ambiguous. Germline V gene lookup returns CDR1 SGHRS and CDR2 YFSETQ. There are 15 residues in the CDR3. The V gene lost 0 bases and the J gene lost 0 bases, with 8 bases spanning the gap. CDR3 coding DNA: TGCGCCAGCAGCTTGGACGGTTTTAGCACAGATACGCAGTATTTT. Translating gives CASSLDGFSTDTQYF.

CDR3 bases: TGTGCCAGTAGTACGACAGGGATTAATTCACCCCTCCACTTT. It yields the protein CASSTTGINSPLHF. The gene calls are TRBV19 and TRBJ1-6; 7 bases are shared with TRBD1. Germline assignment: CDR1 LNHDA and CDR2 SQIVND (reference sequence). This CDR3 region has 14 residues. V lost 4 bases, J lost 6 bases, and 3 bases stayed unmatched.

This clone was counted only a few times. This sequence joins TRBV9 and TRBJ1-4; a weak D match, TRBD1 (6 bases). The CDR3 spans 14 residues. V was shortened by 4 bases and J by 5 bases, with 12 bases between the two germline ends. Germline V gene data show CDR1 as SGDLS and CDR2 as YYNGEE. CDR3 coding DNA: TGTGCCAGCAGCAAATTGGACAGAAATGAAAAACTGTTTTTT. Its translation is CASSKLDRNEKLFF.

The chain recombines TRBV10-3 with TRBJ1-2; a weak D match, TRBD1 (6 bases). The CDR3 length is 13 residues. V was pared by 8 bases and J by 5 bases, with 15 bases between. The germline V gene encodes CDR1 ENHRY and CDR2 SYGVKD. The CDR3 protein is CAISQGNFYGYTF. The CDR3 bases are TGTGCCATCTCCCAGGGGAACTTTTATGGCTACACCTTC.

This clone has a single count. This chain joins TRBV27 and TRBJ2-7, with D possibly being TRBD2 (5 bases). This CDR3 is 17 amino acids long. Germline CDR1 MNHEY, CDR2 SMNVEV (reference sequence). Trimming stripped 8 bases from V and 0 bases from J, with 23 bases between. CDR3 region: CASSKEGPISSSYEQYF. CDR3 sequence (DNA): TGTGCCAGCTCCAAAGAGGGCCCTATTTCCAGCTCCTACGAGCAGTACTTC.

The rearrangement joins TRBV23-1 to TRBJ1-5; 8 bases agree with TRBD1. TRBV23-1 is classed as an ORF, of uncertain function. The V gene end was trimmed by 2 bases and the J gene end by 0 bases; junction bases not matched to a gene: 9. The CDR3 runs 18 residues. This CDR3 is CASSQPGTGLNSNQPQHF. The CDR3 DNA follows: TGCGCCAGCAGTCAACCCGGGACAGGCCTAAATAGCAATCAGCCCCAGCATTTT.

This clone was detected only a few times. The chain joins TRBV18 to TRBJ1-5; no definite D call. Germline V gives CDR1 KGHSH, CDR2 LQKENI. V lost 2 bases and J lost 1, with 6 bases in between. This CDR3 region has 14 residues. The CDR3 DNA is TGTGCCAGCTCACCAGGGCCAAGCAATCAGCCCCAGCATTTT. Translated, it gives CASSPGPSNQPQHF.

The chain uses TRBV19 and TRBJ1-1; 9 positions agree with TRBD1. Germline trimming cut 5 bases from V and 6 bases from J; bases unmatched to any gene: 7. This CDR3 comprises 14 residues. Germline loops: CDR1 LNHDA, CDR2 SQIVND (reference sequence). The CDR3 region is CASSLGQGISEAFF. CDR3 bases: TGTGCCAGTAGTTTGGGACAGGGAATTTCTGAAGCTTTCTTT. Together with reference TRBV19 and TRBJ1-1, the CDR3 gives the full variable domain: DGGITQSPKYLFRKEGQNVTLSCEQNLNHDAMYWYRQDPGQGLRLIYYSQIVNDFQKGDIAEGYSVSREKKESFPLTVTSAQKNPTAFYLCASSLGQGISEAFFGQGTRLTVV.

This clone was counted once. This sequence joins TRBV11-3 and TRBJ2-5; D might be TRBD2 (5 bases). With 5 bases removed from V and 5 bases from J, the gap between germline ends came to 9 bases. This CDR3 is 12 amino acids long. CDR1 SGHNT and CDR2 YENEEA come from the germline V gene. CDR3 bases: TGTGCCAGCAGCCTGTCGGGGGAGACCCAGTACTTC. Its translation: CASSLSGETQYF.

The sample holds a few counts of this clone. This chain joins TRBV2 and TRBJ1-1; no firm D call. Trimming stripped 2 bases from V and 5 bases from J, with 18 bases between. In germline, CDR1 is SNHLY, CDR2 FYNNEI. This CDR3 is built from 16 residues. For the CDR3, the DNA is TGTGCCAGCAGTGAATTCTTCCCCGACGCGGGGACTGAAGCTTTCTTT. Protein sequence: CASSEFFPDAGTEAFF.

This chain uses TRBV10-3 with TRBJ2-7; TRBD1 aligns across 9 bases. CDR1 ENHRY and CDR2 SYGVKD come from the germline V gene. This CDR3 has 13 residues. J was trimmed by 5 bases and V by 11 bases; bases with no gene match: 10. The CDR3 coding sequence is TGTGCCCTTTGGGGGACAGGGTTGCACGAGCAGTACTTC. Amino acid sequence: CALWGTGLHEQYF.

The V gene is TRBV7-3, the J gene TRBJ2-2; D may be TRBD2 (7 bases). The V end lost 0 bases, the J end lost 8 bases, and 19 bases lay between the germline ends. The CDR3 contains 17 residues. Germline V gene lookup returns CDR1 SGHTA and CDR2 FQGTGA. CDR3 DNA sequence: TGTGCCAGCAGCTTAACGGGGAGGCGGGGGCCGGTTGGGGAGCTGTTTTTT. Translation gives CASSLTGRRGPVGELFF.

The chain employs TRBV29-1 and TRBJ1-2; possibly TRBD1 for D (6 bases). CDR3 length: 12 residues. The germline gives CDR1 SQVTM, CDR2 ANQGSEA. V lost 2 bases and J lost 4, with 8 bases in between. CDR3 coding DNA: TGCAGCGTTGAAAACAGGGCCTATGGCTACACCTTC. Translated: CSVENRAYGYTF.

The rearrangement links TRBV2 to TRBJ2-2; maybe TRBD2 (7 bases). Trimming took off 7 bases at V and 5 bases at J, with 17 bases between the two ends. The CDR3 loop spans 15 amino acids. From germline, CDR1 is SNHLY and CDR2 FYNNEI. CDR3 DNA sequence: TGTGCCAGCACCAATGGGGGGGCGGCAACCGGGGAGCTGTTTTTT. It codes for CASTNGGAATGELFF.

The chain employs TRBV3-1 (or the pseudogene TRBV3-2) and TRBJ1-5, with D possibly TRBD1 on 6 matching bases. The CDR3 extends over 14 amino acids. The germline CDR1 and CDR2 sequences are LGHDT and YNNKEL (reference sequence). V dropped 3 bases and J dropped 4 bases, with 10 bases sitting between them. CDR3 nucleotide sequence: TGTGCCAGCAGCCAGGGGAGGGGGAATCAGCCCCAGCATTTT. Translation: CASSQGRGNQPQHF.

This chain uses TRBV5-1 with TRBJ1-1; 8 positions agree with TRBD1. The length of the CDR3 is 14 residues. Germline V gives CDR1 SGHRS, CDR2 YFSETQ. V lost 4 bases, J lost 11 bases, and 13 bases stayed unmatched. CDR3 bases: TGCGCCAGCAGCGTCCTGAGCGGACAGGGTAGTGCTTTCTTT. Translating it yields CASSVLSGQGSAFF.

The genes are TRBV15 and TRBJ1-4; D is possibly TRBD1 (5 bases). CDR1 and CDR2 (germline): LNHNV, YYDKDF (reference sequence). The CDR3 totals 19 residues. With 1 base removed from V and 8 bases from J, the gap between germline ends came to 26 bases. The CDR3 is CATSRGLIQQVADNEKLFF. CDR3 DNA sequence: TGTGCCACCAGCAGAGGTCTAATTCAACAGGTGGCGGATAACGAAAAACTGTTTTTT.

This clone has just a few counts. CDR3 protein: CATVSRGSYYGYTF. The CDR3, as DNA: TGTGCCACTGTATCTAGGGGCAGTTACTATGGCTACACCTTC. This rearrangement joins TRBV6-5 to TRBJ1-2; possibly TRBD1 for D (5 bases). Germline V gives CDR1 MNHEY, CDR2 SVGAGI. V shed 10 bases and J shed 3 bases, with 18 bases lying between them. This CDR3 is built from 14 residues.

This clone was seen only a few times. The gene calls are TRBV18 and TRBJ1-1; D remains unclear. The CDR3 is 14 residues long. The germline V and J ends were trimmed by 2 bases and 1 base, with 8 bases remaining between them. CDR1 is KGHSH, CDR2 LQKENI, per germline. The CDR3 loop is CASSPARANTEAFF. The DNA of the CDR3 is TGTGCCAGCTCACCAGCGAGGGCGAACACTGAAGCTTTCTTT.

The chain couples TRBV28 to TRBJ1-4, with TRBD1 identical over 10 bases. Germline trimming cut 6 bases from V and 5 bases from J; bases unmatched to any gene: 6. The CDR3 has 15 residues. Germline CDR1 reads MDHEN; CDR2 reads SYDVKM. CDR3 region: CASRLPGQGNEKLFF. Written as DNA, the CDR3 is TGTGCCAGCAGACTACCGGGACAGGGGAATGAAAAACTGTTTTTT.

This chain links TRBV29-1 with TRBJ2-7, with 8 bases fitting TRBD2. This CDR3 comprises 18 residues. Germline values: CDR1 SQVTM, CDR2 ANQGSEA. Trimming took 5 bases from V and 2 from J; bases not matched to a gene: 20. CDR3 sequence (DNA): TGCAGCGTTAAATTTGCACCGGGACTAGGTTACCCCGCCTACGAGCAGTACTTC. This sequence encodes CSVKFAPGLGYPAYEQYF.

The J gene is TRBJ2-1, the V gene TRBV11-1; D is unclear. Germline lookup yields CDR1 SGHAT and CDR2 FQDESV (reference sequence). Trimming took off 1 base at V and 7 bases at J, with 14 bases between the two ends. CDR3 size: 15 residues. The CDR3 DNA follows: TGTGCCAGCAGCTTAGACTCCCCGTCGATAAATGAGCAGTTCTTC. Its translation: CASSLDSPSINEQFF.

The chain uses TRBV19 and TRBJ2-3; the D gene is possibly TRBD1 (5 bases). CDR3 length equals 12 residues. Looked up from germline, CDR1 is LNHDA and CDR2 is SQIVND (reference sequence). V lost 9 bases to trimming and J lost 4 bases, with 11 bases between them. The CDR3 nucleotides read TGTGCCAGCTCCCTAGGGGCAGATACGCAGTATTTT. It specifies CASSLGADTQYF. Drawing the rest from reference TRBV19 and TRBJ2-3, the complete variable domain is DGGITQSPKYLFRKEGQNVTLSCEQNLNHDAMYWYRQDPGQGLRLIYYSQIVNDFQKGDIAEGYSVSREKKESFPLTVTSAQKNPTAFYLCASSLGADTQYFGPGTRLTVL.